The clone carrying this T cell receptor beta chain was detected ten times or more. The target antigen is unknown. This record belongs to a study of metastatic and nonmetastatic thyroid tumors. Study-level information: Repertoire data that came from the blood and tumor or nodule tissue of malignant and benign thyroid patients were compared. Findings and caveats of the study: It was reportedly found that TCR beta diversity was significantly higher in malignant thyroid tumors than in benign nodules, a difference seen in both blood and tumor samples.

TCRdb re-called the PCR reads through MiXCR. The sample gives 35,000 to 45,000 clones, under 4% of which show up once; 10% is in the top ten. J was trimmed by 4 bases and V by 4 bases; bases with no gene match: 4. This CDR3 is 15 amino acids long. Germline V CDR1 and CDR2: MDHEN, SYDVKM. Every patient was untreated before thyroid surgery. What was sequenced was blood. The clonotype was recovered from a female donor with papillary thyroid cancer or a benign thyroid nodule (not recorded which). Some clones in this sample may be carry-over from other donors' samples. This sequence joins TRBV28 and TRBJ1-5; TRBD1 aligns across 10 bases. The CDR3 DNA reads TGTGCCAGCAGTTCCCCGGGACAGGGGAATCAGCCCCAGCATTTT. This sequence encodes CASSSPGQGNQPQHF.